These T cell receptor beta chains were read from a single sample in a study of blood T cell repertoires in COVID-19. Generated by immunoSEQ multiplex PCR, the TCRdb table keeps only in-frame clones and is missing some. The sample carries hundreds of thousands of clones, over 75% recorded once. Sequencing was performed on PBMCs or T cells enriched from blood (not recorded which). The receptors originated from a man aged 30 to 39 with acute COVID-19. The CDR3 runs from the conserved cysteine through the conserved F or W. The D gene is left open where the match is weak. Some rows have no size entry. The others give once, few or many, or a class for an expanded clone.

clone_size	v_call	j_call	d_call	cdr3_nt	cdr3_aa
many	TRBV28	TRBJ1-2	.	TGTGCCAGCAGTCCCCACACAGCAGGCTATGGCTACACCTTC	CASSPHTAGYGYTF
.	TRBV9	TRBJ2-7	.	TGTGCCAGCAGCTCAGGAGGGAGCTCCTACGAGCAGTACTTC	CASSSGGSSYEQYF
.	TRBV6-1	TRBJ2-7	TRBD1	TGTGCCAGCAGTGAAGTATGGACAGGATCCTACGAGCAGTACTTC	CASSEVWTGSYEQYF
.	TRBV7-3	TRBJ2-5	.	TGTGCCAGCAGTAAAGGGGCTCAAGAGACCCAGTACTTC	CASSKGAQETQYF
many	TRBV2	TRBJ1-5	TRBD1	TGTGCCAGCCGCGGACAGGGAAGCCAGCCCCAGCATTTT	CASRGQGSQPQHF
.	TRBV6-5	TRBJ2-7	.	TGTGCCAGCACCTCAGGGCAGACCTACGAGCAGTACTTC	CASTSGQTYEQYF
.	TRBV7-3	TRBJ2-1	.	TGTGCCAGCAGCCCTGACAGGACAATCAATGAGCAGTTCTTC	CASSPDRTINEQFF
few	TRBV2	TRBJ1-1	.	TGTGCCAGCAGGATACACCCGAACACTGAAGCTTTCTTT	CASRIHPNTEAFF
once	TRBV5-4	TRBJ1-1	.	TGTGCCAGCAGCTGGGAGGCAGTGAACACTGAAGCTTTCTTT	CASSWEAVNTEAFF
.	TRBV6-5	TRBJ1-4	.	TGTGCCTCCGTCGGCAGGGTGGGCGAAAAACTGTTTTTT	CASVGRVGEKLFF
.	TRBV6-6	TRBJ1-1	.	TGTGCCAGCAGTTATGCTGAGTTGAACACTGAAGCTTTCTTT	CASSYAELNTEAFF
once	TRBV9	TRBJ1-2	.	TGTGCCAGCAGCTCCAGGGTCTATGGCTACACCTTC	CASSSRVYGYTF
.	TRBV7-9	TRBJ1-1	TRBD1	TGTGCCAGCAGCCCCCGGACAGGGGTGAACACTGAAGCTTTCTTT	CASSPRTGVNTEAFF
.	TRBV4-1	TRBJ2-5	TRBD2	TGCGCCAGCAGCCAATTCGCTAGCGGGGGGGCAGGCCAAGAGACCCAGTACTTC	CASSQFASGGAGQETQYF
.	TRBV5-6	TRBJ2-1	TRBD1	TGTGCCAGCGGGACAGGGGGTGTGAATGAGCAGTTCTTC	CASGTGGVNEQFF
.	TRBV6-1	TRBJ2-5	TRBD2	TGTGCCAGCAGTGAAGCGCGACTAGCGGGGGGGACCCAGTACTTC	CASSEARLAGGTQYF
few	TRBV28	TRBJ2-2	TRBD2	TGTGCCAGCATTCCGGCGGGGGGCGCCGCCGGGGAGCTGTTTTTT	CASIPAGGAAGELFF
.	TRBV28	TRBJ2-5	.	TGTGCCAGCAGTTTCCGGTCTACAGGGAGCCAAGAGACCCAGTACTTC	CASSFRSTGSQETQYF
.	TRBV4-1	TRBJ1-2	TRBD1	TGCGCCAGCAGCCAAGACGACAGGGACCGGTTAGGCTACACCTTC	CASSQDDRDRLGYTF
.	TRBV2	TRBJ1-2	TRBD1	TGTGCCAGCAGCCCGAGGACAGGGAACTATGGCTACACCTTC	CASSPRTGNYGYTF
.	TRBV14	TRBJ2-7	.	TGTGCCAGCAGCCAAGGTCTCCTACTTCCCTACGAGCAGTACTTC	CASSQGLLLPYEQYF
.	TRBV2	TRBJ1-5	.	TGTGCCAGCAGTGAGCCTCCGGGTCAGCCCCAGCATTTT	CASSEPPGQPQHF
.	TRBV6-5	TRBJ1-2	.	TGTGCCAGCAGTTACCTTCAGCGAAGCTATGGCTACACCTTC	CASSYLQRSYGYTF
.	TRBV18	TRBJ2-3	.	TGTGCCAGCTCACCAGCGGGTACGCAGTATTTT	CASSPAGTQYF
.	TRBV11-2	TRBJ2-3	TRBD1	TGTGCCAGCAGCCCCGAGACAGGGGGCCGGACAGATACGCAGTATTTT	CASSPETGGRTDTQYF
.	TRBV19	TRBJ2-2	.	TGTGCCAGTAGTATCTTCATGACAACCGGGGAGCTGTTTTTT	CASSIFMTTGELFF
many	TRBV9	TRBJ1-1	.	TGTGCCAGCAGCGCCACCGAGGGAGTGAACACTGAAGCTTTCTTT	CASSATEGVNTEAFF
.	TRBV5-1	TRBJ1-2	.	TGCGCCAGCAGCTTGGGTTCACAGCCAAACTCTAACTATGGCTACACCTTC	CASSLGSQPNSNYGYTF
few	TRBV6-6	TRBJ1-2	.	TGTGCCAGCAGTCCCTCGGCGGGTGGCTACACCTTC	CASSPSAGGYTF
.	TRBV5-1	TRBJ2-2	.	TGCGCCAGCAGCTTGCTCCAGGCTGACGCCGGGGAGCTGTTTTTT	CASSLLQADAGELFF
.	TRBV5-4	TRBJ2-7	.	TGTGCCAGCAAACGCGGAGAAATCTCCTACGAGCAGTACTTC	CASKRGEISYEQYF